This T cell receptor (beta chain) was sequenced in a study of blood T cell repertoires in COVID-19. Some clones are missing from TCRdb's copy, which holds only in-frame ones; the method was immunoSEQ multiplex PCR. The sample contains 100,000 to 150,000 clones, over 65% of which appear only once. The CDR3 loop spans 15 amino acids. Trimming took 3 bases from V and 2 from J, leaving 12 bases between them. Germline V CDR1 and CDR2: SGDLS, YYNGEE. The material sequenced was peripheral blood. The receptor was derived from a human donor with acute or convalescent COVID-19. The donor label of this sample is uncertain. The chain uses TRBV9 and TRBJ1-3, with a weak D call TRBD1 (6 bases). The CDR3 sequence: CASSAPQGTGNTIYF. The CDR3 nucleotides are TGTGCCAGCAGCGCCCCGCAGGGGACTGGAAACACCATATATTTT.